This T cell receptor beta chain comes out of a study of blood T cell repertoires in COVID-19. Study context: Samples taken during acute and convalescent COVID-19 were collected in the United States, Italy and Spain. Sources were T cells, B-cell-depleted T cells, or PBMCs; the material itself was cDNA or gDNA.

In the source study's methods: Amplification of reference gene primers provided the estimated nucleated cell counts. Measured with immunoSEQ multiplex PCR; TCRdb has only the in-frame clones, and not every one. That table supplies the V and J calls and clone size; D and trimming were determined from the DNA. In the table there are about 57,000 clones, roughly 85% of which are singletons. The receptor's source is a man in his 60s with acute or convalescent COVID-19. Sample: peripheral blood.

Written as DNA, the CDR3 is TGTGCCAGCAGTTACTCATCGGAGGTCACCTACGAGCAGTACTTC. This codes for CASSYSSEVTYEQYF. The V call is TRBV6-6, the J call TRBJ2-7; maybe TRBD2 (5 bases). CDR1 and CDR2 from the germline V gene are MNHNY and SVGAGI (reference sequence). The CDR3 covers 15 residues. Trimming shortened V by 0 bases and J by 2 bases, and 11 bases separated the two germline ends.